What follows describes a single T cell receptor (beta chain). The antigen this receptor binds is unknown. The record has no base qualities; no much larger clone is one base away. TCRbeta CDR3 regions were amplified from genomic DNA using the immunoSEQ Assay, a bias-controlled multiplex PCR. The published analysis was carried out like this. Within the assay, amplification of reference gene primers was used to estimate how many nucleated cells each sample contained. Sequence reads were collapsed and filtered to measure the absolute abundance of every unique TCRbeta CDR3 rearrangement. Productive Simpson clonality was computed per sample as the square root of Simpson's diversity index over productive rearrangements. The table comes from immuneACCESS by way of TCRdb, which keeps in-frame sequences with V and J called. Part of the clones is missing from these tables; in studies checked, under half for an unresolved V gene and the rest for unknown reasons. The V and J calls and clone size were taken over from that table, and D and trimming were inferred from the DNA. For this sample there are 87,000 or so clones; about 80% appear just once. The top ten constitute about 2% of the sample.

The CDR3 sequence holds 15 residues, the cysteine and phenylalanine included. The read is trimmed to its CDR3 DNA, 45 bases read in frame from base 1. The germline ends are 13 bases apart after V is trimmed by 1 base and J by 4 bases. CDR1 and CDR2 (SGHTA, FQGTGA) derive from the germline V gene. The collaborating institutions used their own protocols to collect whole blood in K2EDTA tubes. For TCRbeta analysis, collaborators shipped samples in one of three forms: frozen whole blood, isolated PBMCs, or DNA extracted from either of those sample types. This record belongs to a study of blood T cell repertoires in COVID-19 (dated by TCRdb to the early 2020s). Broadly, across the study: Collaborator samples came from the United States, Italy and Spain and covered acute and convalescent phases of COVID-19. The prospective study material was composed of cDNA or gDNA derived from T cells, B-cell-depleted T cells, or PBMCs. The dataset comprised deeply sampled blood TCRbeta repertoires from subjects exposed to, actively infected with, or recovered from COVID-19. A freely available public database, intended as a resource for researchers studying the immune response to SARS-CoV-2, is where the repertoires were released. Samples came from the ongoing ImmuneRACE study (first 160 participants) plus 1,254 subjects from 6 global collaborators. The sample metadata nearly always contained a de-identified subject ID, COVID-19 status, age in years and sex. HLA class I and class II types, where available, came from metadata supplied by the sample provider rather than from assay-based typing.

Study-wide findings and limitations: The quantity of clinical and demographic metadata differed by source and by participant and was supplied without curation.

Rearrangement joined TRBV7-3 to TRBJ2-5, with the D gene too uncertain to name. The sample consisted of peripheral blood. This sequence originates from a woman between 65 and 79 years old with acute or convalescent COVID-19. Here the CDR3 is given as CASSLMAGTGETQYF. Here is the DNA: TGTGCCAGCAGCTTAATGGCTGGAACGGGAGAGACCCAGTACTTC.